This T cell receptor (beta chain) was captured by sequencing in a study of identical twins. Study-level results: Abundant beta clonotypes from cord blood bore fewer insertions; memory repertoires lacked this pattern. Out-of-frame alpha sequences common to twins were enriched for low generation probability. Models underestimated TCR alpha sharing (out-of-frame) in monozygotic twins.

There are 13 residues in the CDR3. V gave up 5 bases and J gave up 8 bases; unmatched junction bases: 4. The germline V gene encodes CDR1 DFQATT and CDR2 SNEGSKA (reference sequence). This clonotype was seen only a few times. The antigen is unknown. TCRdb reanalysed the 5' RACE reads using MiXCR and keeps one entry per CDR3 protein. The sample consists of 350,000 or so distinct CDR3 sequences, approximately 8.8% of them appearing once. The receptor comes from a woman aged 45 to 65 in good health. Input material: naive T cells sorted from blood. The rearrangement links TRBV20-1 to TRBJ2-1; 12 bases align to TRBD2. CDR3 in DNA: TGCAGTGCTGACCTAGCGGGAGGGCATGAGCAGTTCTTC. It translates to CSADLAGGHEQFF.